The 14 T cell receptor beta chains given below trace back to one sample, sequenced in a study of shared clonotypes between healthy human individuals. Data came from immunoSEQ multiplex PCR; TCRdb stores just in-frame clones and leaves some out. Among about 1.1 million clones listed, around 82% were seen once. The sample taken for sequencing was memory CD4+ T cells from PBMCs. Subset of the sample: CD45RA-negative fraction. These receptors all stem from a man aged 18 to 30 in good health. Some clones in this sample may be carry-over from other donors' samples.

This clone was counted a few times. The V and J genes are TRBV5-1 and TRBJ2-1; TRBD1 is a possible D gene (6 bases). CDR3 length equals 16 residues. Per germline, CDR1 SGHRS and CDR2 YFSETQ. The germline V and J ends were trimmed by 7 bases and 0 bases, with 17 bases remaining between them. The DNA for the CDR3 is TGCGCCAGCGCCGACAGGTTCCCGAGCTCCTACAATGAGCAGTTCTTC. Residues: CASADRFPSSYNEQFF.

This chain links TRBV28 with TRBJ2-1; 12 nucleotides align to TRBD1. Losses at the gene ends were 6 bases for V and 7 bases for J; bases not matched to a gene: 7. Per the germline V gene, CDR1 is MDHEN and CDR2 is SYDVKM. The CDR3 is 15 amino acids. This CDR3 reads CASSSPGQGANEQFF. The CDR3 bases are TGTGCCAGCAGCTCCCCGGGACAGGGGGCTAATGAGCAGTTCTTC.

The chain uses TRBV11-2 and TRBJ2-5; TRBD1 agrees at 9 bases. This CDR3 region has 17 residues. J was trimmed by 2 bases and V by 2 bases; bases with no gene match: 9. The germline V gene has CDR1 SGHAT and CDR2 FQNNGV. The CDR3 spells CASSLNIGTGTQETQYF. The DNA of the CDR3 is TGTGCCAGCAGCTTAAATATTGGGACAGGGACACAAGAGACCCAGTACTTC.

The chain has TRBV28 and TRBJ2-7; the match to TRBD2 covers 8 bases. The CDR3 has 16 amino acids. Germline assignment: CDR1 MDHEN and CDR2 SYDVKM. Trimming at V came to 10 bases and at J to 2 bases, leaving 16 bases not matched to a gene. The CDR3 is CANLTLKREQAYEQYF. Written as DNA, the CDR3 is TGTGCCAACCTCACCCTGAAGCGGGAGCAAGCCTACGAGCAGTACTTC.

The chain employs TRBV27 and TRBJ2-1; 11 bases match TRBD2. This CDR3 region has 16 residues. Germline CDR1 is MNHEY and CDR2 is SMNVEV (reference sequence). Trimming removed 5 bases from V and 2 bases from J; junction bases left unmatched: 5. The CDR3 DNA sequence: TGTGCCAGCAGTCCACTAGCGGGGGCCACCTACAATGAGCAGTTCTTC. It specifies CASSPLAGATYNEQFF.

Only one count was recorded for this clone. The chain recombines TRBV6-6 with TRBJ2-7, with 7 bases matching TRBD1. The V gene end was trimmed by 2 bases and the J gene end by 3 bases; junction bases not matched to a gene: 1. The CDR3 loop spans 13 amino acids. The germline V gene has CDR1 MNHNY and CDR2 SVGAGI (reference sequence). This CDR3 is CASSYRQGYEQYF. The CDR3 nucleotides read TGTGCCAGCAGTTACCGACAGGGCTACGAGCAGTACTTC.

This chain links TRBV5-5 with TRBJ1-1; D ambiguous. CDR3 length: 13 residues. V lost 1 base and J lost 6, with 10 bases in between. The germline V gene has CDR1 SGHKS and CDR2 YYEKEE (reference sequence). The DNA for the CDR3 is TGTGCCAGCAGCTTGATGGGAGGGTCTGAAGCTTTCTTT. It specifies CASSLMGGSEAFF.

The chain recombines TRBV19 with TRBJ1-5; TRBD1 is a possible D gene (6 bases). V lost 6 bases to trimming and J lost 6 bases, with 15 bases between them. The CDR3 is 14 residues long. Germline lookup yields CDR1 LNHDA and CDR2 SQIVND (reference sequence). The CDR3 DNA sequence: TGTGCCAGTAGACCTAACAGGGTAGGTCAGCCCCAGCATTTT. Translated: CASRPNRVGQPQHF.

The chain links TRBV18 to TRBJ2-7; no definite D call. Germline V gene lookup returns CDR1 KGHSH and CDR2 LQKENI. The CDR3 extends over 15 amino acids. The ends were cut back, 3 bases at V and 0 bases at J, with 12 bases in the middle. CDR3 in amino acids: CASSPTTPSSYEQYF. The CDR3, as DNA: TGTGCCAGCTCACCTACGACTCCTAGCTCCTACGAGCAGTACTTC. Combining the CDR3 with reference TRBV18 and TRBJ2-7 gives the whole variable domain NAGVMQNPRHLVRRRGQEARLRCSPMKGHSHVYWYRQLPEEGLKFMVYLQKENIIDESGMPKERFSAEFPKEGPSILRIQQVVRGDSAAYFCASSPTTPSSYEQYFGPGTRLTVT.

V and J are TRBV10-3 and TRBJ2-4, with TRBD2 matching 11 bases. The CDR3 has 14 amino acids. The germline V gene encodes CDR1 ENHRY and CDR2 SYGVKD. The V gene end was trimmed by 9 bases and the J gene end by 0 bases; junction bases not matched to a gene: 1. CDR3 sequence reads: CAIGTSGAKNIQYF. CDR3 nucleotides: TGTGCCATTGGGACTAGCGGAGCCAAAAACATTCAGTACTTC.

The rearrangement uses TRBV30 and TRBJ1-6; D is perhaps TRBD1 (5 bases). The germline V and J ends were trimmed by 3 bases and 3 bases, with 9 bases remaining between them. Germline values: CDR1 GTSNPN, CDR2 SVGIG (reference sequence). The CDR3 runs to 14 residues. The CDR3 DNA follows: TGTGCCTGGAGAAGAGGGGACTATAATTCACCCCTCCACTTT. Translation: CAWRRGDYNSPLHF.

Only a few counts were recorded for this clone. The V and J genes are TRBV6-6 and TRBJ1-4; the D gene is possibly TRBD1 (5 bases). The V gene lost 10 bases and the J gene lost 3 bases, with 9 bases spanning the gap. Germline-derived CDR1 and CDR2 are MNHNY and SVGAGI (reference sequence). The CDR3 totals 12 residues. For the CDR3, the DNA is TGTGCCACCCGGGACCCTAATGAAAAACTGTTTTTT. Protein: CATRDPNEKLFF.

The chain joins TRBV23-1 to TRBJ1-2, with D tentatively TRBD1 (5 bases). TRBV23-1 qualifies as an ORF whose function is uncertain. V dropped 2 bases and J dropped 4 bases, with 29 bases sitting between them. The CDR3 contains 20 residues. DNA for the CDR3: TGCGCCAGCAGTCAAGAATCCCCCCGGGGACGGAGGGCGCTGGGCTATGGCTACACCTTC. This sequence encodes CASSQESPRGRRALGYGYTF.

This clone was seen only a few times. The V call is TRBV7-2, the J call TRBJ2-1; possibly TRBD1 for D (5 bases). The V gene lost 7 bases and the J gene lost 3 bases, with 13 bases spanning the gap. The CDR3 loop spans 14 amino acids. Germline assignment: CDR1 SGHTA and CDR2 FQGNSA. CDR3 sequence (DNA): TGTGCCAGCACACCATCCAGGGACTACAATGAGCAGTTCTTC. Its protein product is CASTPSRDYNEQFF.